This entry describes one T cell receptor beta chain. Assay used: immunoSEQ multiplex PCR; TCRdb lists only in-frame clones, some missing. The table lists 250,000 to 300,000 clones, roughly nine tenths of them singletons. This sample was included in a study of blood T cell repertoires in COVID-19. The CDR3 consists of 16 residues. CDR1 and CDR2 (germline): MNHEY, SVGEGT. Trimming at V came to 5 bases and at J to 2 bases, leaving 8 bases not matched to a gene. Material for sequencing was peripheral blood. The TCR comes from a man in his fifties or sixties with acute or convalescent COVID-19. The V call is TRBV6-2 or TRBV6-3, the J call TRBJ2-1; TRBD2 aligns across 8 bases. The CDR3 DNA is TGTGCCAGCAGTGACGCCTTAGCGGGGACCTACAATGAGCAGTTCTTC. As protein: CASSDALAGTYNEQFF.